This passage covers 21 T cell receptor beta chains from one sample sequenced in a study of graft-versus-host responses after intestinal transplantation. Data came from immunoSEQ multiplex PCR; TCRdb stores just in-frame clones and leaves some out. The table has more than 70,000 clones, just under 95% seen once. Their recognized antigens are unknown. Sequencing was performed on unstimulated CD8+ T cells sorted from spleen or lymph node cells, taken before transplant. These receptor sequences come from a human donor who was the organ donor for an intestinal transplant.

This chain links TRBV27 with TRBJ2-1; tentative D call: TRBD2 (6 bases). The CDR3 contains 16 residues. The germline V gene encodes CDR1 MNHEY and CDR2 SMNVEV (reference sequence). V was cut by 0 bases and J by 2 bases, with 11 bases left in between. This chain's CDR3 is CASSLSRRGPYNEQFF. The CDR3 DNA reads TGTGCCAGCAGTTTATCTAGGCGGGGCCCCTACAATGAGCAGTTCTTC.

The chain couples TRBV11-2 to TRBJ2-3; 12 positions match TRBD1. Germline V CDR1 and CDR2: SGHAT, FQNNGV. The CDR3 has 16 residues. The V gene end was trimmed by 5 bases and the J gene end by 4 bases; junction bases not matched to a gene: 7. The CDR3 region is CASSPGGQGASDTQYF. CDR3 bases: TGTGCCAGCAGCCCCGGGGGACAGGGGGCCTCAGATACGCAGTATTTT.

A remark on this clone: The sample carries other DNA sequences with the same CDR3. J is TRBJ1-5 and V is TRBV27, with a weak D call TRBD1 (6 bases). V gave up 0 bases and J gave up 7 bases, with 13 bases separating them. The CDR3 loop spans 15 amino acids. CDR1 and CDR2 from the germline V gene are MNHEY and SMNVEV (reference sequence). CDR3 DNA: TGTGCCAGCAGTTTATCGGGCAGGGGTCGACAGCCCCAGCATTTT. This translates into CASSLSGRGRQPQHF.

The V gene is TRBV5-1, the J gene TRBJ2-1; D perhaps matches TRBD2 (7 bases). Germline V gives CDR1 SGHRS, CDR2 YFSETQ. CDR3 length equals 18 residues. Trimming left V 0 bases short and J 6 bases short, with 22 bases between. The CDR3 bases are TGCGCCAGCAGCTTGGGTACCCCCCGGGGGGCGGTAGGCAATGAGCAGTTCTTC. This codes for CASSLGTPRGAVGNEQFF.

V usage is TRBV25-1 and J usage is TRBJ2-3; D unclear. Looked up from germline, CDR1 is MGHDK and CDR2 is SYGVNS. The CDR3 consists of 14 residues. V lost 4 bases and J lost 3, with 11 bases in between. The CDR3: CASSASEVTDTQYF. In DNA form, the CDR3 reads TGTGCCAGCAGTGCCAGCGAGGTAACAGATACGCAGTATTTT. Together with reference TRBV25-1 and TRBJ2-3, the CDR3 gives the full variable domain: EADIYQTPRYLVIGTGKKITLECSQTMGHDKMYWYQQDPGMELHLIHYSYGVNSTEKGDLSSESTVSRIRTEHFPLTLESARPSHTSQYLCASSASEVTDTQYFGPGTRLTVL.

This chain connects TRBV29-1 to TRBJ1-1, with 9 bases that match TRBD1. V lost 4 bases, J lost 4 bases, and 7 bases stayed unmatched. From germline, CDR1 is SQVTM and CDR2 ANQGSEA. The CDR3 runs to 14 residues. In DNA, the CDR3 is TGCAGCGTTGGAACAGGGGGCTCGGGCACTGAAGCTTTCTTT. As protein: CSVGTGGSGTEAFF.

The J gene is TRBJ2-1, the V gene TRBV5-6; 8 bases match TRBD1. The germline CDR1 and CDR2 sequences are SGHDT and YYEEEE. The trim removed 4 bases at V and 5 bases at J, leaving 2 bases unmatched. The CDR3 runs to 13 residues. CDR3 region: CASSPGQDNEQFF. As DNA, the CDR3 is TGTGCCAGCAGCCCGGGACAGGACAATGAGCAGTTCTTC.

The genes are TRBV7-9 and TRBJ2-1, with 7 positions matching TRBD1. CDR3 size: 19 residues. Germline trimming cut 5 bases from V and 0 bases from J; bases unmatched to any gene: 16. Germline-derived CDR1 and CDR2 are SEHNR and FQNEAQ (reference sequence). The CDR3 DNA sequence: TGTGCCAGCAGCCCAACGACAGGGAACCTTTCGGCCTCCTACAATGAGCAGTTCTTC. This codes for CASSPTTGNLSASYNEQFF.

The genes are TRBV5-1 and TRBJ2-1, with 11 bases that match TRBD2. CDR3 length equals 15 residues. The V and J ends lost 8 bases and 2 bases, in that order; junction bases with no gene match: 6. Germline V gives CDR1 SGHRS, CDR2 YFSETQ. The CDR3 DNA reads TGCGCCAGTACCGGGACTAGCGGTGCCTACAATGAGCAGTTCTTC. Translation gives CASTGTSGAYNEQFF. Looking up the rest from reference TRBV5-1 and TRBJ2-1 gives the full variable domain: KAGVTQTPRYLIKTRGQQVTLSCSPISGHRSVSWYQQTPGQGLQFLFEYFSETQRNKGNFPGRFSGRQFSNSRSEMNVSTLELGDSALYLCASTGTSGAYNEQFFGPGTRLTVL.

The chain combines TRBV7-9 with TRBJ2-5; no definite D call. CDR1 and CDR2 from the germline V gene are SEHNR and FQNEAQ (reference sequence). CDR3 length equals 13 residues. Trimming took off 3 bases at V and 5 bases at J, with 10 bases between the two ends. CDR3 bases: TGTGCCAGCAGCTTTGACGGGTGGGAGACCCAGTACTTC. This sequence encodes CASSFDGWETQYF.

This chain uses TRBV7-3 with TRBJ2-5; 8 bases map to TRBD2. There are 15 residues in the CDR3. Trimming removed 5 bases from V and 3 bases from J; junction bases left unmatched: 8. CDR1 SGHTA and CDR2 FQGTGA come from the germline V gene. CDR3 DNA: TGTGCCAGCAGCCTCAGCGGGGGAGACAAAGAGACCCAGTACTTC. Translated, it gives CASSLSGGDKETQYF.

CDR3 sequence reads: CASQPSGWLGTEAFF. The CDR3 DNA sequence: TGTGCCAGCCAACCCTCAGGGTGGCTGGGCACTGAAGCTTTCTTT. The chain combines TRBV7-2 with TRBJ1-1; TRBD1 might be the D (5 bases). The germline V gene encodes CDR1 SGHTA and CDR2 FQGNSA. V was cut by 8 bases and J by 4 bases, with 20 bases left in between. CDR3 size: 15 residues.

The CDR3 nucleotides read TGTGCCAGCAGCCTCGGACAGGGGACAAAGTACTTC. Translating gives CASSLGQGTKYF. This chain connects TRBV7-9 to TRBJ2-5, with TRBD1 identical over 9 bases. CDR1 is SEHNR and CDR2 is FQNEAQ in the germline V gene (reference sequence). The J segment lost 12 bases and the V segment lost 5 bases, leaving 7 bases of the junction unmatched. The CDR3 sequence is 12 residues long.

This clone was counted a single time. This chain's CDR3 is CASSAIQGDSNQPQHF. The CDR3 DNA is TGTGCCAGCAGTGCAATACAGGGGGATAGCAATCAGCCCCAGCATTTT. The genes are TRBV6-1 and TRBJ1-5; the match to TRBD1 covers 8 bases. The ends lost 4 bases at V and 0 bases at J; junction bases unmatched: 5. CDR3 length: 16 residues. Germline V lookup: CDR1 MNHNS, CDR2 SASEGT.

The chain has TRBV19 and TRBJ1-5; D perhaps matches TRBD1 (5 bases). V lost 1 base, J lost 3 bases, and 7 bases lay in between. Germline values: CDR1 LNHDA, CDR2 SQIVND (reference sequence). CDR3 size: 14 residues. The CDR3 nucleotides read TGTGCCAGTAGTATAGGGGACTTCAATCAGCCCCAGCATTTT. Translated, it gives CASSIGDFNQPQHF.

The rearrangement links TRBV6-5 to TRBJ2-3; 9 bases are shared with TRBD1. The germline CDR1 and CDR2 sequences are MNHEY and SVGAGI. Germline trimming cut 4 bases from V and 0 bases from J; bases unmatched to any gene: 2. CDR3 length: 15 amino acids. Written as DNA, the CDR3 is TGTGCCAGCAGTTCTGGGACAGGGAGCACAGATACGCAGTATTTT. Translated: CASSSGTGSTDTQYF.

This clone was observed a single time. The chain combines TRBV11-2 with TRBJ2-3, with 14 bases that match TRBD2. Germline-derived CDR1 and CDR2 are SGHAT and FQNNGV. The CDR3 loop spans 17 amino acids. Trimming cost V 4 bases and J 4 bases; bases outside gene matches: 7. CDR3 coding DNA: TGTGCCAGCAGCTGGCGGACTAGCGGGGGGATCGCAGATACGCAGTATTTT. Its protein product is CASSWRTSGGIADTQYF. The whole variable domain, filled in from reference TRBV11-2 and TRBJ2-3, reads EAGVAQSPRYKIIEKRQSVAFWCNPISGHATLYWYQQILGQGPKLLIQFQNNGVVDDSQLPKDRFSAERLKGVDSTLKIQPAKLEDSAVYLCASSWRTSGGIADTQYFGPGTRLTVL.

The chain has TRBV7-8 and TRBJ2-2; 7 bases agree with TRBD2. The V segment lost 3 bases and the J segment 0 bases; nucleotides outside the gene matches: 13. CDR3 length equals 19 residues. The germline V gene has CDR1 SGHVS and CDR2 FQNEAQ. The CDR3 is CASSFPVGGIRSNTGELFF. DNA for the CDR3: TGTGCCAGCAGCTTCCCAGTGGGGGGGATACGCTCGAACACCGGGGAGCTGTTTTTT.

This rearrangement joins TRBV28 to TRBJ1-4, with 9 bases fitting TRBD1. In germline, CDR1 is MDHEN, CDR2 SYDVKM. With 4 bases clipped from V and 8 bases from J, the junction kept 5 bases outside the gene matches. The CDR3 totals 14 residues. CDR3 DNA: TGTGCCAGCAGTTCCGGGACAGGGTACGAAAAACTGTTTTTT. It specifies CASSSGTGYEKLFF.

This clone was observed a handful of times. The CDR3 coding sequence is TGTGCCAGCAGAGGACAGGGAGCCGGAAACACCATATATTTT. This sequence encodes CASRGQGAGNTIYF. This chain links TRBV21-1 with TRBJ1-3; the D call TRBD1 from the table was never checked on the DNA. TRBV21-1 is a pseudogene segment. This CDR3 has 14 amino acids.

The gene calls are TRBV29-1 and TRBJ2-7; perhaps TRBD1 as D (8 bases). The CDR3 consists of 14 residues. Trimming left V 4 bases short and J 1 base short, with 14 bases between. The germline V gene has CDR1 SQVTM and CDR2 ANQGSEA. CDR3 region: CSVVRGDRSYEQYF. The CDR3 DNA sequence: TGCAGCGTTGTTCGGGGGGACAGGTCCTACGAGCAGTACTTC.